In this sample, the clone carrying this TCR beta chain turned up many times. The antigen is not known. Trimming removed 7 bases at V and 4 bases at J, with 14 bases between. CDR3 size: 12 residues. The V gene's germline CDR1 is GTSNPN and CDR2 SVGIG (reference sequence). Amplification by 5'RACE using constant-segment primers produced TCR alpha and TCR beta cDNA libraries that carried sample barcodes and UMIs. Each CDR3 protein is one row after TCRdb ran MiXCR on the 5' RACE reads. The table lists around 140,000 distinct CDR3 sequences, about 6.1% of them singletons. The data stem from a study of T-cell memory formation after mild COVID-19. General study results and limits: The authors left the SARS-CoV-2 specificity of second-wave clones peaking on day 37 unconfirmed. Later expanders leaned CD4+, whereas day 15 to 85 contracting clones were balanced CD4/CD8. CD4+ clones that contracted lay mainly in CM and EM; CD8+ ones lay in EMRA.

V and J are TRBV30 and TRBJ2-7, with D possibly matching TRBD2 (6 bases). The sequence derives from an adult woman who had mild COVID-19 (a few samples of this study predate the infection). Cell type and time point are not known. Sequences were obtained from PBMCs or a T cell subset sorted from them (not recorded which). CDR3 protein: CASALGRYEQYF. As DNA, the CDR3 is TGTGCCTCTGCTCTAGGGAGGTACGAGCAGTACTTC.